One sample yielded the 30 T cell receptor beta chains listed below, sequenced in a study of CD4 T cell repertoires in COVID-19. Profiled with immunoSEQ multiplex PCR; TCRdb holds only in-frame clones, not every one. The sample contains more than 65,000 clones, under 90% of which appear only once. The sample in question was CD4+ T cells from peripheral blood, obtained after recovery from COVID-19. These receptors were collected from a human donor who had COVID-19.

This chain joins TRBV5-1 and TRBJ1-3; TRBD1 agrees at 12 bases. The V segment lost 4 bases and the J segment 4 bases; nucleotides outside the gene matches: 9. The CDR3 spans 17 residues. Germline CDR1 SGHRS, CDR2 YFSETQ. In DNA form, the CDR3 reads TGCGCCAGCAGCCCGGGGACAGGGGGCTTAATGGGAAACACCATATATTTT. Translating gives CASSPGTGGLMGNTIYF.

This chain joins TRBV3-1 (or the pseudogene TRBV3-2) and TRBJ1-2; TRBD1 is a possible D gene (5 bases). Deletions cut 3 bases from V and 8 bases from J, with 10 bases between. There are 12 residues in the CDR3. Germline V gene sequence: CDR1 LGHDT, CDR2 YNNKEL (reference sequence). The CDR3 nucleotides are TGTGCCAGCAGCCAGGGAAGGGACGGCTACACCTTC. Its protein product is CASSQGRDGYTF.

V gene TRBV19 combines with J gene TRBJ2-2; D possibly corresponds to TRBD1 (6 bases). In germline, CDR1 is LNHDA, CDR2 SQIVND (reference sequence). The CDR3 runs to 15 residues. V lost 6 bases to trimming and J lost 1 base, with 12 bases between them. CDR3 DNA: TGTGCCAGTAGCCTAGGGGGAAGGAACACCGGGGAGCTGTTTTTT. This translates into CASSLGGRNTGELFF.

The genes are TRBV28 and TRBJ1-1; D possibly corresponds to TRBD1 (6 bases). V gave up 10 bases and J gave up 8 bases, with 17 bases separating them. This CDR3 is 12 amino acids long. Per germline, CDR1 MDHEN and CDR2 SYDVKM. In DNA form, the CDR3 reads TGTGCCACCGCAACCCCGGGACAAGAAGCTTTCTTT. This sequence encodes CATATPGQEAFF.

This chain uses TRBV7-2 with TRBJ2-3, with 9 positions matching TRBD1. V trimming: 1 base; J trimming: 3 bases; junction bases outside the gene matches: 5. There are 16 residues in the CDR3. Germline CDR1 is SGHTA and CDR2 is FQGNSA. CDR3 protein: CASSLVGTGPTDTQYF. In DNA form, the CDR3 reads TGTGCCAGCAGCTTAGTGGGGACAGGGCCAACAGATACGCAGTATTTT.

The chain employs TRBV28 and TRBJ1-5; a weak D match, TRBD1 (5 bases). The germline CDR1 and CDR2 sequences are MDHEN and SYDVKM. This CDR3 has 14 amino acids. The germline V and J ends were trimmed by 4 bases and 7 bases, with 14 bases remaining between them. The CDR3 loop is CASSSGGMGQPQHF. CDR3 bases: TGTGCCAGCAGTTCCGGGGGGATGGGGCAGCCCCAGCATTTT.

Only one count was recorded for this clone. The V and J genes are TRBV7-2 and TRBJ2-1; 8 nucleotides agree with TRBD2. This CDR3 comprises 17 residues. CDR1 is SGHTA and CDR2 is FQGNSA in the germline V gene. Trimming removed 5 bases from V and 4 bases from J; junction bases left unmatched: 13. Written as DNA, the CDR3 is TGTGCCAGCAGCCCGGGGTCGGGGGGGAACTTTTACAATGAGCAGTTCTTC. Its translation: CASSPGSGGNFYNEQFF.

The V gene is TRBV5-6, the J gene TRBJ2-7; D gene ambiguous. This CDR3 has 14 amino acids. The germline V gene has CDR1 SGHDT and CDR2 YYEEEE. V dropped 0 bases and J dropped 3 bases, with 10 bases sitting between them. As DNA, the CDR3 is TGTGCCAGCAGCTTGGTTGGCGCATACTACGAGCAGTACTTC. It translates to CASSLVGAYYEQYF. The complete variable domain, with remaining parts taken from reference TRBV5-6 and TRBJ2-7, reads DAGVTQSPTHLIKTRGQQVTLRCSPKSGHDTVSWYQQALGQGPQFIFQYYEEEERQRGNFPDRFSGHQFPNYSSELNVNALLLGDSALYLCASSLVGAYYEQYFGPGTRLTVT.

The V call is TRBV11-2, the J call TRBJ1-4, with D possibly matching TRBD1 (5 bases). The germline V gene encodes CDR1 SGHAT and CDR2 FQNNGV. This CDR3 has 13 amino acids. V was pared by 3 bases and J by 5 bases, with 7 bases between. In nucleotides, the CDR3 is TGTGCCAGCAGCTTCAACAGGAATGAAAAACTGTTTTTT. Translating gives CASSFNRNEKLFF.

V is TRBV5-1 and J is TRBJ1-4; 10 bases align to TRBD1. The CDR3 extends over 16 amino acids. V shed 5 bases and J 8 bases; nucleotides not matched to a gene: 12. Germline CDR1 SGHRS, CDR2 YFSETQ. The CDR3 here is CASSSGTGALGEKLFF. Here the CDR3 DNA reads TGCGCCAGCAGTTCCGGGACAGGGGCCTTGGGGGAAAAACTGTTTTTT.

The gene calls are TRBV9 and TRBJ2-3, with D perhaps being TRBD1 or TRBD2 (6 bases each). The germline V gene has CDR1 SGDLS and CDR2 YYNGEE. V was cut by 0 bases and J by 2 bases, with 16 bases left in between. The length of the CDR3 is 17 residues. CDR3 loop: CASSVGGGRGHTDTQYF. For the CDR3, the DNA is TGTGCCAGCAGCGTAGGAGGAGGCCGGGGGCACACAGATACGCAGTATTTT.

This chain uses TRBV24-1 with TRBJ2-5; D unresolved. Germline V gene lookup returns CDR1 KGHDR and CDR2 SFDVKD. Between the trimmed V and J ends, which lost 7 bases and 2 bases, there was a span of 7 bases. CDR3 size: 12 residues. DNA for the CDR3: TGTGCCACCAGCCAAACACAAGAGACCCAGTACTTC. This gives the protein CATSQTQETQYF.

This clone appeared once. The chain carries TRBV7-2 and TRBJ2-1; D is undetermined. The CDR3 is made up of 13 amino acids. The V gene's germline CDR1 is SGHTA and CDR2 FQGNSA. V was pared by 1 base and J by 7 bases, with 8 bases between. The CDR3 reads CASSLGRANEQFF. In nucleotides, the CDR3 is TGTGCCAGCAGCTTAGGCCGCGCTAATGAGCAGTTCTTC.

The J gene is TRBJ1-5, the V gene TRBV27; D is possibly TRBD1 (6 bases). Germline lookup yields CDR1 MNHEY and CDR2 SMNVEV (reference sequence). Trimming removed 5 bases from V and 7 bases from J, with 15 bases in between. The CDR3 spans 14 residues. The CDR3 sequence is CASSRMLRGQPQHF. Written as DNA, the CDR3 is TGTGCCAGCAGTCGGATGCTGAGGGGGCAGCCCCAGCATTTT.

This clone came up a few times. The V call is TRBV19, the J call TRBJ1-2, with D perhaps TRBD1 (5 bases). The CDR3 has 14 amino acids. The ends were cut back, 0 bases at V and 10 bases at J, with 15 bases in the middle. Looked up from germline, CDR1 is LNHDA and CDR2 is SQIVND (reference sequence). DNA of the CDR3: TGTGCCAGTAGTATAGACCGGACACTTAGAGACTACACCTTC. Translated: CASSIDRTLRDYTF.

This rearrangement joins TRBV6-1 to TRBJ2-6; maybe TRBD1 (6 bases). The CDR3 totals 18 residues. Trimming removed 2 bases at V and 0 bases at J, with 14 bases between. Germline loops: CDR1 MNHNS, CDR2 SASEGT. This CDR3 reads CASSEKSQGSSGANVLTF. CDR3 bases: TGTGCCAGCAGTGAAAAGTCCCAGGGGAGCTCTGGGGCCAACGTCCTGACTTTC.

This clone was observed a single time. The chain uses TRBV19 and TRBJ1-2, with no clear D. Looked up from germline, CDR1 is LNHDA and CDR2 is SQIVND (reference sequence). Deletions cut 5 bases from V and 1 base from J, with 11 bases between. This CDR3 is 14 amino acids long. The CDR3 reads CASSSAAFNYGYTF. CDR3 nucleotide sequence: TGTGCCAGTAGTTCGGCAGCCTTTAACTATGGCTACACCTTC. Filled out from reference TRBV19 and TRBJ1-2, the complete variable domain reads DGGITQSPKYLFRKEGQNVTLSCEQNLNHDAMYWYRQDPGQGLRLIYYSQIVNDFQKGDIAEGYSVSREKKESFPLTVTSAQKNPTAFYLCASSSAAFNYGYTFGSGTRLTVV.

The rearrangement joins TRBV6-4 to TRBJ1-1; 8 positions match TRBD1. CDR3 size: 14 residues. After removal of 5 bases from V and 1 base from J, the junction contained 3 bases not matched to a gene. Looked up from germline, CDR1 is MRHNA and CDR2 is SNTAGT. CDR3 bases: TGTGCCAGCAGTCCGGGACAGGCGAACACTGAAGCTTTCTTT. Its translation: CASSPGQANTEAFF.

The chain couples TRBV20-1 to TRBJ2-3; D remains ambiguous. Trimming cost V 7 bases and J 1 base, with 6 bases left between them. Germline CDR1 reads DFQATT; CDR2 reads SNEGSKA (reference sequence). The CDR3 consists of 11 residues. CDR3: CSDRRTDTQYF. DNA of the CDR3: TGCAGTGATCGGCGCACAGATACGCAGTATTTT.

The gene calls are TRBV27 and TRBJ2-1, with no clear D. The CDR3 length is 14 residues. Germline CDR1 is MNHEY and CDR2 is SMNVEV (reference sequence). Trimming pared 3 bases from V and 3 bases from J, leaving 9 bases between. CDR3 region: CASSFRGGYNEQFF. In nucleotides, the CDR3 is TGTGCCAGCAGTTTTCGAGGTGGCTACAATGAGCAGTTCTTC.

This chain uses TRBV4-1 with TRBJ1-2; D is possibly TRBD1 (5 bases). V lost 4 bases to trimming and J lost 8 bases, with 17 bases between them. The CDR3 totals 14 residues. Germline V gene lookup returns CDR1 MGHRA and CDR2 YSYEKL. Written as DNA, the CDR3 is TGCGCCAGCAGCCGTCTGGGGGGATCCGAAGGCTACACCTTC. Its protein product is CASSRLGGSEGYTF.

This clone was recorded only once. V is TRBV4-1 and J is TRBJ1-1, with D perhaps TRBD1 (5 bases). Germline values: CDR1 MGHRA, CDR2 YSYEKL. Trimming removed 0 bases at V and 5 bases at J, with 10 bases between. The CDR3 consists of 14 residues. CDR3 nucleotide sequence: TGCGCCAGCAGCCAAGAAGGGGTTGTGACTGAAGCTTTCTTT. Residues: CASSQEGVVTEAFF.

The V and J genes are TRBV11-2 and TRBJ1-6; D unresolved. The germline gives CDR1 SGHAT, CDR2 FQNNGV. This CDR3 has 15 amino acids. Trimming took 6 bases from V and 4 from J, leaving 13 bases between them. The CDR3 region is CASSSDGLYNSPLHF. The CDR3 region has the DNA TGTGCCAGCAGTTCCGACGGACTTTATAATTCACCCCTCCACTTT. Complete variable domain (other parts from reference TRBV11-2 and TRBJ1-6): EAGVAQSPRYKIIEKRQSVAFWCNPISGHATLYWYQQILGQGPKLLIQFQNNGVVDDSQLPKDRFSAERLKGVDSTLKIQPAKLEDSAVYLCASSSDGLYNSPLHFGNGTRLTVT.

V and J are TRBV19 and TRBJ1-1; D call uncertain. This CDR3 spans 15 amino acids. The germline V gene has CDR1 LNHDA and CDR2 SQIVND (reference sequence). Trimming pared 0 bases from V and 3 bases from J, leaving 11 bases between. This CDR3 is CASSIEDRSDTEAFF. The CDR3 DNA reads TGTGCCAGTAGTATAGAGGATCGATCTGACACTGAAGCTTTCTTT.

In DNA form, the CDR3 reads TGCGCCAGCAGCTTAAATCTAGCGGGTTACAATGAGCAGTTCTTC. Its protein product is CASSLNLAGYNEQFF. The chain combines TRBV5-1 with TRBJ2-1; 8 bases map to TRBD2. The J segment lost 4 bases and the V segment lost 2 bases, leaving 5 bases of the junction unmatched. The CDR3 runs to 15 residues. Germline assignment: CDR1 SGHRS and CDR2 YFSETQ.

V usage is TRBV7-8 and J usage is TRBJ2-3, with D possibly being TRBD2 (6 bases). V lost 5 bases and J 4 bases, leaving 10 bases between the germline ends. CDR3 length: 13 amino acids. Germline-derived CDR1 and CDR2 are SGHVS and FQNEAQ. CDR3 bases: TGTGCCAGCAGCGCGGGGATCTCAGATACGCAGTATTTT. This sequence encodes CASSAGISDTQYF.

A single count supports this clone. This chain uses TRBV5-1 with TRBJ2-5; the match to TRBD2 covers 7 bases. CDR3 length equals 15 residues. CDR1 and CDR2 from the germline V gene are SGHRS and YFSETQ. V gave up 4 bases and J gave up 5 bases; unmatched junction bases: 11. The CDR3 DNA sequence: TGCGCCAGCAGCCCGTCCCTAGCGGAAGGGGAGACCCAGTACTTC. This translates into CASSPSLAEGETQYF.

This clone appeared once. This rearrangement joins TRBV5-4 to TRBJ1-1; D gene uncertain. The length of the CDR3 is 14 residues. Trimming shortened V by 0 bases and J by 1 base, and 7 bases separated the two germline ends. Germline values: CDR1 SGHNT, CDR2 YYREEE (reference sequence). The CDR3 region has the DNA TGTGCCAGCAGCTTGGCCACGGGGAACACTGAAGCTTTCTTT. Translated: CASSLATGNTEAFF. Based on the CDR3 plus reference TRBV5-4 and TRBJ1-1, the full variable domain is ETGVTQSPTHLIKTRGQQVTLRCSSQSGHNTVSWYQQALGQGPQFIFQYYREEENGRGNFPPRFSGLQFPNYSSELNVNALELDDSALYLCASSLATGNTEAFFGQGTRLTVV.

The sample holds one count of this clone. The chain carries TRBV21-1 and TRBJ2-3. TRBV21-1 represents a pseudogene. The CDR3 is 13 residues long. CDR3: CASSKDFTDTQYF. As DNA, the CDR3 is TGTGCCAGCAGCAAAGATTTTACAGATACGCAGTATTTT.

The chain employs TRBV6-5 and TRBJ2-1; D not resolved. Germline V gene lookup returns CDR1 MNHEY and CDR2 SVGAGI. Trimming removed 6 bases at V and 4 bases at J, with 16 bases between. The CDR3 is 15 amino acids. The CDR3 DNA is TGTGCCAGCAGGGGAAACTACATGCCTTACAATGAGCAGTTCTTC. Translated, it gives CASRGNYMPYNEQFF.